A selection of T cell receptor beta chains follows, all from one sample in a study of T cell changes during pregnancy in multiple sclerosis. The data were produced by immunoSEQ multiplex PCR, yet TCRdb's version contains in-frame clones alone and is incomplete. Of roughly 93,000 clones in the sample, 85% to 95% were seen once. The source material was peripheral blood, sampled in the first trimester of pregnancy. Receptors were obtained from a female donor in good health, enrolled as a control in a pregnancy study. Both conserved end residues are part of each CDR3. D genes are given only for firm matches. Clone sizes are given selectively: once, few, many, or a class where the clone is expanded.

V gene	clone size	D gene	J gene	CDR3 DNA	CDR3 protein
TRBV4-3	NA	NA	TRBJ1-1	TGCGCCAGCAGCCAAGATCAGGGGACTGAAGCTTTCTTT	CASSQDQGTEAFF
TRBV5-4	NA	TRBD2	TRBJ2-7	TGTGCCAGCGAGCCGTGGGGAGGGTACGAGCAGTACTTC	CASEPWGGYEQYF
TRBV11-2	few	NA	TRBJ2-2	TGTGCCAGCAGCCCGGCGCGGTCCGGGGAGCTGTTTTTT	CASSPARSGELFF
TRBV5-4	once	NA	TRBJ2-3	TGTGCCAGCAGCTTAACTGATACGCAGTATTTT	CASSLTDTQYF
TRBV28	NA	TRBD1	TRBJ2-1	TGTGCCAGCAGACGAGACAGGGGGTACTACAATGAGCAGTTCTTC	CASRRDRGYYNEQFF
TRBV5-4	NA	NA	TRBJ2-3	TGTGCCAGCAGCTTACCGGGGATCAATACGCAGTATTTT	CASSLPGINTQYF
TRBV4-3	NA	NA	TRBJ1-2	TGCGCCAGCAGCCAAGTCTCCAGGGGTGCCAACTATGGCTACACCTTC	CASSQVSRGANYGYTF
TRBV11-2	NA	NA	TRBJ2-5	TGTGCCAGCAGCCTAGGGCTGCAAGAGACCCAGTACTTC	CASSLGLQETQYF
TRBV5-1	NA	TRBD2	TRBJ2-5	TGCGCCAGCAGCTTGTTAGCGGGGGGTCAAGAGACCCAGTACTTC	CASSLLAGGQETQYF
TRBV4-3	NA	TRBD2	TRBJ2-1	TGCGCCAGCAGCCAAGAGGGGGCTAGCGGGGGGCCGAATGAGCAGTTCTTC	CASSQEGASGGPNEQFF
TRBV6-1	few	TRBD1	TRBJ1-6	TGTGCCAGCAATTTTCAGGGGGTAGGATCACCCCTCCACTTT	CASNFQGVGSPLHF
TRBV14	once	NA	TRBJ2-5	TGTGCCAGCAGCCCAGGCAGGGCTTCCTTTTGGGAGACCCAGTACTTC	CASSPGRASFWETQYF
TRBV6-5	NA	TRBD1	TRBJ2-2	TGTGCCAGCAGCAAACAGGGGTATGGCACCGGGGAGCTGTTTTTT	CASSKQGYGTGELFF
TRBV25-1	NA	NA	TRBJ1-1	TGTGCCAGCAGTGAACTGGTCGGGGCTGAAGCTTTCTTT	CASSELVGAEAFF
TRBV15	NA	NA	TRBJ2-2	TGTGCCACCAGCAGAGAAGCTGACTGGATGAGTTCGAACACCGGGGAGCTGTTTTTT	CATSREADWMSSNTGELFF
TRBV6-5	NA	TRBD1	TRBJ1-1	TGTGCCAGCAGCAAGGAAGGGACAGGAGGCCGAGCTTTCTTT	CASSKEGTGGRAFF
TRBV11-2	once	NA	TRBJ1-5	TGTGCCAGCAGCTTAGAGCGAGCCGCGAATCAGCCCCAGCATTTT	CASSLERAANQPQHF
TRBV2	NA	NA	TRBJ2-2	TGTGCCACCACAGGCGGTCTTAACACCGGGGAGCTGTTTTTT	CATTGGLNTGELFF
TRBV7-6	NA	NA	TRBJ1-1	TGTGCCAGCAGCTTAGGTGAGGGTCCTAGCGGGGGCCCGAACACTGAAGCTTTCTTT	CASSLGEGPSGGPNTEAFF
TRBV6-5	NA	TRBD1	TRBJ1-3	TGTGCCAGCAGGGAACTCGACAGGGGTGGAAACACCATATATTTT	CASRELDRGGNTIYF
TRBV10-3	NA	NA	TRBJ2-7	TGTGCCATCAGTCCCTCCAAGGAGTCCTACGAGCAGTACTTC	CAISPSKESYEQYF